These 13 T cell receptor beta chains originate from one sample sequenced in a study of CD8 T cells in ankylosing spondylitis. TCRdb ran MiXCR on the 5' RACE reads and lists one entry per CDR3 protein. This sample has about 88,000 distinct CDR3 sequences, with 27% found just once. Sample: blood, either unsorted or a sorted T cell fraction (not recorded which). These receptors all come from a male donor with ankylosing spondylitis or in good health (not recorded which).

The CDR3 nucleotides are TGCAGTGCCAGGACAAGACGTCTCACAGATACGCAGTATTTT. Protein product: CSARTRRLTDTQYF. The V call is TRBV20-1, the J call TRBJ2-3, with D tentatively TRBD1 (5 bases). Germline CDR1 and CDR2: DFQATT and SNEGSKA (reference sequence). The CDR3 length is 14 residues. The V and J ends lost 6 bases and 2 bases respectively, with 15 bases between them.

In this sample, this clonotype turned up a few times. The chain couples TRBV5-1 to TRBJ2-7; D is perhaps TRBD1 or TRBD2 (6 bases each). V lost 4 bases and J 0 bases, leaving 14 bases between the germline ends. This CDR3 spans 15 amino acids. Germline lookup yields CDR1 SGHRS and CDR2 YFSETQ. The CDR3 region is CASSDQKGGSYEQYF. CDR3 sequence (DNA): TGCGCCAGCAGCGACCAAAAGGGGGGCTCCTACGAGCAGTACTTC.

The genes are TRBV12-3 or TRBV12-4 and TRBJ2-5; D ambiguous. Trimming stripped 0 bases from V and 5 bases from J, with 10 bases between. The CDR3 extends over 14 amino acids. The CDR3: CASSLAGHVETQYF. The CDR3 nucleotides are TGTGCCAGCAGTTTAGCAGGGCACGTGGAGACCCAGTACTTC.

The chain uses TRBV12-3 or TRBV12-4 and TRBJ1-3; D possibly corresponds to TRBD1 (5 bases). V shed 7 bases and J shed 0 bases, with 10 bases lying between them. The CDR3 consists of 14 residues. The chain's CDR3 is CASTHGGSGNTIYF. The CDR3 DNA sequence: TGTGCCAGCACCCACGGGGGCTCTGGAAACACCATATATTTT.

This clonotype was recorded at least ten times. V gene TRBV6-1 combines with J gene TRBJ2-7; 7 bases match TRBD1. CDR1 MNHNS and CDR2 SASEGT come from the germline V gene. CDR3 length equals 15 residues. Trimming at V came to 6 bases and at J to 3 bases, leaving 11 bases not matched to a gene. CDR3 nucleotide sequence: TGTGCCAGCAGCCCGACTCATGGGGACAGCTACGAGCAGTACTTC. Amino acid sequence: CASSPTHGDSYEQYF.

The chain links TRBV11-1 to TRBJ1-4, with D possibly matching TRBD1 (5 bases). The CDR3 length is 16 residues. Germline assignment: CDR1 SGHAT and CDR2 FQDESV (reference sequence). V lost 1 base, J lost 5 bases, and 14 bases lay in between. The CDR3: CASSLGAARQNEKLFF. CDR3 in DNA: TGTGCCAGCAGCTTAGGAGCGGCGCGACAGAATGAAAAACTGTTTTTT.

This clonotype was counted only a few times. The chain combines TRBV5-1 with TRBJ2-5, with a possible D match to TRBD2 (5 bases). Trimming took 4 bases from V and 2 from J, leaving 12 bases between them. The CDR3 contains 14 residues. Looked up from germline, CDR1 is SGHRS and CDR2 is YFSETQ. The CDR3 spells CASSPYSGQETQYF. The CDR3 nucleotides are TGCGCCAGCAGCCCCTACTCGGGACAAGAGACCCAGTACTTC.

V is TRBV5-6 and J is TRBJ1-5; D is possibly TRBD1 (6 bases). The CDR3 is 16 residues long. The V gene's germline CDR1 is SGHDT and CDR2 YYEEEE. V lost 1 base to trimming and J lost 1 base, with 12 bases between them. CDR3 nucleotide sequence: TGTGCCAGCAGCTTGCAACTGGGGGCAAGCAATCAGCCCCAGCATTTT. As protein: CASSLQLGASNQPQHF.

The chain has TRBV2 and TRBJ2-7; maybe TRBD1 (6 bases). CDR3 length equals 15 residues. Trimming took off 4 bases at V and 6 bases at J, with 19 bases between the two ends. From germline, CDR1 is SNHLY and CDR2 FYNNEI. Here the CDR3 reads CASSGYLGTNIEQYF. CDR3 DNA: TGTGCCAGCAGTGGATACCTAGGGACAAACATCGAGCAGTACTTC. The variable domain in full, completed from reference TRBV2 and TRBJ2-7, reads EPEVTQTPSHQVTQMGQEVILRCVPISNHLYFYWYRQILGQKVEFLVSFYNNEISEKSEIFDDQFSVERPDGSNFTLKIRSTKLEDSAMYFCASSGYLGTNIEQYFGPGTRLTVT.

The rearrangement uses TRBV7-8 and TRBJ2-7; the D is unclear. There are 14 residues in the CDR3. The V and J ends lost 1 base and 0 bases respectively, with 7 bases between them. Germline loops: CDR1 SGHVS, CDR2 FQNEAQ. This chain's CDR3 is CASSLDYSSYEQYF. The CDR3 DNA reads TGTGCCAGCAGCTTAGACTACAGCTCCTACGAGCAGTACTTC.

The CDR3, as DNA: TGCGCCAGCAGCGGAGGGGCGGACACTGAAGCTTTCTTT. Its protein product is CASSGGADTEAFF. This rearrangement joins TRBV5-1 to TRBJ1-1; tentative D call: TRBD1 (5 bases). V lost 4 bases and J 3 bases, leaving 10 bases between the germline ends. CDR1 and CDR2 from the germline V gene are SGHRS and YFSETQ. The CDR3 runs to 13 residues.

The CDR3 DNA follows: TGCAGCGGCACCAGGGGAGCTGACACTGAAGCTTTCTTT. Its protein is CSGTRGADTEAFF. The V gene is TRBV29-1, the J gene TRBJ1-1, with D maybe TRBD1 (6 bases). The CDR3 consists of 13 residues. The germline V and J ends were trimmed by 7 bases and 3 bases, with 15 bases remaining between them. Germline values: CDR1 SQVTM, CDR2 ANQGSEA. Variable domain in full (rest from reference TRBV29-1 and TRBJ1-1): SAVISQKPSRDICQRGTSLTIQCQVDSQVTMMFWYRQQPGQSLTLIATANQGSEATYESGFVIDKFPISRPNLTFSTLTVSNMSPEDSSIYLCSGTRGADTEAFFGQGTRLTVV.

The chain carries TRBV7-9 and TRBJ1-2; D might be TRBD1 (5 bases). CDR1 is SEHNR, CDR2 FQNEAQ, per germline (reference sequence). The CDR3 length is 13 residues. The V and J ends lost 4 bases and 8 bases respectively, with 14 bases between them. This CDR3 reads CASSSPWEGGYTF. The CDR3 DNA follows: TGTGCCAGCAGCTCACCTTGGGAGGGGGGCTACACCTTC.